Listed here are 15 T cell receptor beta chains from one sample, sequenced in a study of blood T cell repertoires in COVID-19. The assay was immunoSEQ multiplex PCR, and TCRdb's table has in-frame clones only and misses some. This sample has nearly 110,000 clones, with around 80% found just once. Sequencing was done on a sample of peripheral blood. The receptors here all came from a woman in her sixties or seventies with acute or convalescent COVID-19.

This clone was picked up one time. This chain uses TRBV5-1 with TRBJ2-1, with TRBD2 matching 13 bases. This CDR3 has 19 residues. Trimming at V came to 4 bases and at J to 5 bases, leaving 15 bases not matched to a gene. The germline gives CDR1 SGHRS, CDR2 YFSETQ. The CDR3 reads CASSGPGGTSGTAHNEQFF. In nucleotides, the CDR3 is TGCGCCAGCAGCGGACCCGGTGGGACTAGCGGGACCGCCCACAATGAGCAGTTCTTC.

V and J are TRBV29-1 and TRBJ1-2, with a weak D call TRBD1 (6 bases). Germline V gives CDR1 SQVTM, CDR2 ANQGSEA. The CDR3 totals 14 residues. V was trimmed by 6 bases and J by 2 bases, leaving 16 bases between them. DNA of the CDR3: TGCAGCGTCAGCGGGGGCAGAAAGAACTATGGCTACACCTTC. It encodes CSVSGGRKNYGYTF.

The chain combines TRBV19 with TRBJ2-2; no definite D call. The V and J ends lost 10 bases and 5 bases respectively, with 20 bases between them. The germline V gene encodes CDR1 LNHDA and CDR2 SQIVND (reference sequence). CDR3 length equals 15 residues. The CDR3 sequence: CATTLRDFPTGELFF. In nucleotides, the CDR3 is TGTGCCACTACTCTAAGAGACTTTCCTACCGGGGAGCTGTTTTTT.

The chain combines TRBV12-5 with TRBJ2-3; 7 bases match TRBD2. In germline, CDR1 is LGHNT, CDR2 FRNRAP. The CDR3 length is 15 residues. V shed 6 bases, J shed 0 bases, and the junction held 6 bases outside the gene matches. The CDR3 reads CASGERDSSTDTQYF. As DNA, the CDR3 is TGTGCTAGTGGGGAGCGGGATTCTAGCACAGATACGCAGTATTTT.

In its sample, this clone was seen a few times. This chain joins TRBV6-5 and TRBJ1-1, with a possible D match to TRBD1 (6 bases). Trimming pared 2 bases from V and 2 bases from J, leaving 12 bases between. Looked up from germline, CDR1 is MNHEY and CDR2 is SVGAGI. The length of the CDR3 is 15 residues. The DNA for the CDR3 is TGTGCCAGCAGTTACGACAGGAGGATCAACACTGAAGCTTTCTTT. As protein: CASSYDRRINTEAFF.

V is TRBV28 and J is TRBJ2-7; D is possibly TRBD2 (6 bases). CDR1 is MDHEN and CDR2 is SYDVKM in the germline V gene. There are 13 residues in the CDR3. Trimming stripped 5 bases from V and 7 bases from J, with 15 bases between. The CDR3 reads CASSPYFGREQYF. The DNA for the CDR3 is TGTGCCAGCAGTCCTTATTTCGGGAGAGAGCAGTACTTC.

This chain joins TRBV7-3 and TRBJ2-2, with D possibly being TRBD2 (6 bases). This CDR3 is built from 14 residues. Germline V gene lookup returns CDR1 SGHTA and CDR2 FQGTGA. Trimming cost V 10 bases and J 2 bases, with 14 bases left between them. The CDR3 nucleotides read TGTGCCACCAGAGCCGCGGGAAACACCGGGGAGCTGTTTTTT. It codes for CATRAAGNTGELFF.

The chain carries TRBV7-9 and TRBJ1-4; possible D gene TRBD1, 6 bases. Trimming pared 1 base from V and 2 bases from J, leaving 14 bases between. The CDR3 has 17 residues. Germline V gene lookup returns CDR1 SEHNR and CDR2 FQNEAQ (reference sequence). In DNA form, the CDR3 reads TGTGCCAGCAGCTTAGACCGGGACATAGTGACTAATGAAAAACTGTTTTTT. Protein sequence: CASSLDRDIVTNEKLFF. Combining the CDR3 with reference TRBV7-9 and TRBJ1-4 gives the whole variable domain DTGVSQNPRHKITKRGQNVTFRCDPISEHNRLYWYRQTLGQGPEFLTYFQNEAQLEKSRLLSDRFSAERPKGSFSTLEIQRTEQGDSAMYLCASSLDRDIVTNEKLFFGSGTQLSVL.

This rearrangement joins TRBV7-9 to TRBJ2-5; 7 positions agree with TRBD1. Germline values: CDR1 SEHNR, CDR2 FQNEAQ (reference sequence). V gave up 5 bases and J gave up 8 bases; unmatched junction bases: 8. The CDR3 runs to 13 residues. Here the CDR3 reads CASSVGTAGTQYF. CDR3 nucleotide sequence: TGTGCCAGCAGCGTCGGGACAGCCGGTACCCAGTACTTC. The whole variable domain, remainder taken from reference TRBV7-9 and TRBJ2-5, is DTGVSQNPRHKITKRGQNVTFRCDPISEHNRLYWYRQTLGQGPEFLTYFQNEAQLEKSRLLSDRFSAERPKGSFSTLEIQRTEQGDSAMYLCASSVGTAGTQYFGPGTRLLVL.

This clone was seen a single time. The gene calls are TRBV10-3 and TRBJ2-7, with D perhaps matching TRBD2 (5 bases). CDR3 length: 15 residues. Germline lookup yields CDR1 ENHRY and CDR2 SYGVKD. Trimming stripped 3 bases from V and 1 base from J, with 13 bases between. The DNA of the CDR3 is TGTGCCATCAGTGATTATGAGGGCTTTTCCTACGAGCAGTACTTC. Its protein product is CAISDYEGFSYEQYF.

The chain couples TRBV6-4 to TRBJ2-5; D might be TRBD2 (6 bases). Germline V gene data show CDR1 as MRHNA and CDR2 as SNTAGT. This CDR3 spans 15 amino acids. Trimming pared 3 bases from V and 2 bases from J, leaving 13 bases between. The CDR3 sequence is CASSELGGPQETQYF. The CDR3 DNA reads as TGTGCCAGCAGTGAACTCGGGGGTCCTCAAGAGACCCAGTACTTC.

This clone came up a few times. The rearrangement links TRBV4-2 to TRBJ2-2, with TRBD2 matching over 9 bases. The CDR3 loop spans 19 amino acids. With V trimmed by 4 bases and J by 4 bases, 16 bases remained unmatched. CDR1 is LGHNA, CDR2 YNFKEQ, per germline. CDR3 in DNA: TGTGCCAGCAGCCGAGGGACTAGCAAAGACGCGGTAGGCACCGGGGAGCTGTTTTTT. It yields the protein CASSRGTSKDAVGTGELFF.

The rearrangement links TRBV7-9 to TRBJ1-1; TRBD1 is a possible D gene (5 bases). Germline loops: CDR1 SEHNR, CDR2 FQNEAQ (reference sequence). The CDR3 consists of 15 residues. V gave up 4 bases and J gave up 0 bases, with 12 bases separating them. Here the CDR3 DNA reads TGTGCCAGCAGCTCCCGGGGGGGTATGAACACTGAAGCTTTCTTT. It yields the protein CASSSRGGMNTEAFF.

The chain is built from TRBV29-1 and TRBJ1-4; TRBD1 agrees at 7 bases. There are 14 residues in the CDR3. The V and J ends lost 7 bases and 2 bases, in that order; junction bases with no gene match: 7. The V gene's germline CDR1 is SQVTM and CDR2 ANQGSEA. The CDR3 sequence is CSALQTGTNEKLFF. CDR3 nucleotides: TGCAGCGCACTCCAGACAGGGACTAATGAAAAACTGTTTTTT.

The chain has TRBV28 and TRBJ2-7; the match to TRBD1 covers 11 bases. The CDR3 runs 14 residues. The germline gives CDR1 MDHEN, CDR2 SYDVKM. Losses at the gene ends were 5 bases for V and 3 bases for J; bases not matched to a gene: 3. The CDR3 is CASSRDRGFYEQYF. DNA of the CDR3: TGTGCCAGCAGTCGGGACAGGGGGTTCTACGAGCAGTACTTC.